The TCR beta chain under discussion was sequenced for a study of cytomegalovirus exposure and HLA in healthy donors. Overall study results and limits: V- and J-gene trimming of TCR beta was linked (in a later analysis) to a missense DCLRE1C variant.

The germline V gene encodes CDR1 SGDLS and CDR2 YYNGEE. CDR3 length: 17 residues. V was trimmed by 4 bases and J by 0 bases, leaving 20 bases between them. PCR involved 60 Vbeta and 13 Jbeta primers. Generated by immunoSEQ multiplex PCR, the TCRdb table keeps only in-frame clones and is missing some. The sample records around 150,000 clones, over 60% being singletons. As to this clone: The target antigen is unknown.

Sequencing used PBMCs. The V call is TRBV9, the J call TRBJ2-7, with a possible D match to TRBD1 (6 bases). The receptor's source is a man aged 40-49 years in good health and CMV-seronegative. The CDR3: CASSPRGWTASSYEQYF. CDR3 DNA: TGTGCCAGCAGCCCCCGTGGGTGGACAGCCAGCTCCTACGAGCAGTACTTC.